This entry lists 17 T cell receptor beta chains sequenced from one sample in a study of T cell responses to AZD1222 COVID-19 vaccine. Repertoires were generated with immunoSEQ multiplex PCR, while TCRdb's copy carries only in-frame clones and drops some. The table has approximately 190,000 clones, more than 80% seen once. Sequenced material: peripheral blood, taken 28 days after the second dose of the MenACWY control vaccine. These receptors all come from an adult who received the MenACWY meningococcal vaccine as a control.

The gene calls are TRBV7-2 and TRBJ1-3, with D tentatively TRBD1 (5 bases). Trimming pared 4 bases from V and 2 bases from J, leaving 15 bases between. CDR1 and CDR2 from the germline V gene are SGHTA and FQGNSA. The length of the CDR3 is 16 residues. The CDR3 DNA reads as TGTGCCAGCAGCTGGGCCGGGACTCTAACTGGAAACACCATATATTTT. Residues: CASSWAGTLTGNTIYF.

The chain joins TRBV29-1 to TRBJ1-1; D gene unclear. Germline loops: CDR1 SQVTM, CDR2 ANQGSEA. CDR3 length equals 15 residues. V was cut by 5 bases and J by 0 bases, with 16 bases left in between. The CDR3 bases are TGCAGCGTTAATGAAGGTGGTCGGTTGAACACTGAAGCTTTCTTT. Translation gives CSVNEGGRLNTEAFF.

In its sample, this clone was seen once. The chain links TRBV18 to TRBJ1-5; D is uncertain. This CDR3 spans 14 amino acids. V was trimmed by 2 bases and J by 2 bases, leaving 7 bases between them. CDR1 and CDR2 from the germline V gene are KGHSH and LQKENI. The CDR3: CASSPTQGNQPQHF. CDR3 DNA sequence: TGTGCCAGCTCACCAACCCAGGGCAATCAGCCCCAGCATTTT.

V gene TRBV7-2 combines with J gene TRBJ2-7; 10 bases map to TRBD2. Germline V gene data show CDR1 as SGHTA and CDR2 as FQGNSA. The CDR3 extends over 16 amino acids. V lost 2 bases to trimming and J lost 0 bases; unmatched junction nucleotides: 4. CDR3 residues: CASSLILAGVSYEQYF. CDR3 nucleotides: TGTGCCAGCAGCTTAATCCTAGCGGGGGTCTCCTACGAGCAGTACTTC.

The count of this clone is one. The rearrangement uses TRBV5-1 and TRBJ1-5, with D possibly TRBD1 on 5 matching bases. The V gene's germline CDR1 is SGHRS and CDR2 YFSETQ. V was cut by 2 bases and J by 5 bases, with 11 bases left in between. This CDR3 has 14 amino acids. This chain's CDR3 is CASSLMVGDQPQHF. CDR3 in DNA: TGCGCCAGCAGCTTAATGGTAGGGGATCAGCCCCAGCATTTT.

The J gene is TRBJ2-1, the V gene TRBV6-2 or TRBV6-3, with 12 bases fitting TRBD2. Trimming took 2 bases from V and 7 from J; bases not matched to a gene: 9. This CDR3 has 17 residues. The germline V gene encodes CDR1 MNHEY and CDR2 SVGEGT. The CDR3 DNA sequence: TGTGCCAGCAGTTACGGACCTAGCGGGAGGGCAAGGAATGAGCAGTTCTTC. Translated: CASSYGPSGRARNEQFF.

This chain uses TRBV7-9 with TRBJ2-7, with TRBD2 as a possible D gene (5 bases). CDR1 and CDR2 from the germline V gene are SEHNR and FQNEAQ (reference sequence). V lost 5 bases to trimming and J lost 1 base, with 12 bases between them. This CDR3 comprises 14 residues. CDR3 sequence: CASSIRTGSYEQYF. In nucleotides, the CDR3 is TGTGCCAGCAGCATTAGGACGGGATCCTACGAGCAGTACTTC.

This chain joins TRBV28 and TRBJ1-2; 9 bases fit TRBD1. The germline CDR1 and CDR2 sequences are MDHEN and SYDVKM. V shed 8 bases, J shed 7 bases, and the junction held 8 bases outside the gene matches. The CDR3 consists of 13 residues. CDR3 in DNA: TGTGCCAGCTTTATCGGGACAGGGTTTGGCTACACCTTC. Translation gives CASFIGTGFGYTF.

This clone was counted a single time. The J gene is TRBJ2-1, the V gene TRBV10-2; 15 nucleotides line up with TRBD2. The ends lost 5 bases at V and 6 bases at J; junction bases unmatched: 14. Germline V lookup: CDR1 WSHSY, CDR2 SAAADI. The CDR3 contains 19 residues. CDR3 in amino acids: CASSTPGLAGGRRGNEQFF. As DNA, the CDR3 is TGCGCCAGCAGTACACCGGGACTAGCGGGAGGAAGGAGAGGCAATGAGCAGTTCTTC.

This chain joins TRBV9 and TRBJ2-4, with 9 nucleotides matching TRBD1. The V and J ends lost 2 bases and 1 base, in that order; junction bases with no gene match: 4. There are 16 residues in the CDR3. Germline V gene lookup returns CDR1 SGDLS and CDR2 YYNGEE. The CDR3 region is CASSVGTGWAKNIQYF. The DNA for the CDR3 is TGTGCCAGCAGCGTGGGGACAGGGTGGGCCAAAAACATTCAGTACTTC. The full variable domain, its missing parts supplied by reference TRBV9 and TRBJ2-4, is DSGVTQTPKHLITATGQRVTLRCSPRSGDLSVYWYQQSLDQGLQFLIQYYNGEERAKGNILERFSAQQFPDLHSELNLSSLELGDSALYFCASSVGTGWAKNIQYFGAGTRLSVL.

This clone was seen a few times. The chain joins TRBV6-5 to TRBJ2-2, with 13 bases matching TRBD2. Germline assignment: CDR1 MNHEY and CDR2 SVGAGI. Germline trimming cut 4 bases from V and 7 bases from J; bases unmatched to any gene: 6. The CDR3 totals 16 residues. Here the CDR3 DNA reads TGTGCCAGCAGTTTATTACTAGCGGGAGGGTTCGGGGAGCTGTTTTTT. Protein: CASSLLLAGGFGELFF.

V gene TRBV18 combines with J gene TRBJ1-6; 7 bases fit TRBD1. V shed 5 bases and J 7 bases; nucleotides not matched to a gene: 8. The germline V gene has CDR1 KGHSH and CDR2 LQKENI. This CDR3 is built from 15 residues. The CDR3 region has the DNA TGTGCCAGCTCAGAAGGGACAGACTTAAATTCACCCCTCCACTTT. This codes for CASSEGTDLNSPLHF.

The chain combines TRBV7-9 with TRBJ2-7; D possibly uses TRBD1 or TRBD2 (5 bases each). Germline CDR1 and CDR2: SEHNR and FQNEAQ (reference sequence). This CDR3 is built from 17 residues. V was clipped by 3 bases and J by 0 bases, with 18 bases between them. In DNA form, the CDR3 reads TGTGCCAGCAGCTTGCCCCCCGGGACGGGGAGCTCCTACGAGCAGTACTTC. As protein: CASSLPPGTGSSYEQYF.

The genes are TRBV10-3 and TRBJ2-5; the D gene could be TRBD1 or TRBD2 (7 bases each). With 1 base removed from V and 1 base from J, the gap between germline ends came to 13 bases. Germline CDR1 and CDR2: ENHRY and SYGVKD. The CDR3 runs 16 residues. CDR3 residues: CAISEWGGGTQETQYF. The CDR3 nucleotides read TGTGCCATCAGTGAGTGGGGAGGGGGCACCCAAGAGACCCAGTACTTC.

The rearrangement joins TRBV18 to TRBJ1-2, with D possibly being TRBD1 (5 bases). With 3 bases removed from V and 5 bases from J, the gap between germline ends came to 13 bases. CDR3 length: 14 amino acids. Germline V gene data show CDR1 as KGHSH and CDR2 as LQKENI. CDR3 sequence (DNA): TGTGCCAGCTCACCTAGACGGGACGGGTATGGCTACACCTTC. This gives the protein CASSPRRDGYGYTF.

The J gene is TRBJ1-4, the V gene TRBV5-1; weak D call: TRBD1 (5 bases). The CDR3 length is 14 residues. Germline V gene data show CDR1 as SGHRS and CDR2 as YFSETQ. The germline V and J ends were trimmed by 7 bases and 2 bases, with 12 bases remaining between them. The chain's CDR3 is CASREGPTNEKLFF. The CDR3 coding sequence is TGCGCCAGCCGGGAGGGGCCCACTAATGAAAAACTGTTTTTT.

The gene calls are TRBV12-3 or TRBV12-4 and TRBJ1-3; D gene uncertain. The CDR3 has 11 amino acids. The germline V and J ends were trimmed by 3 bases and 7 bases, with 4 bases remaining between them. This chain's CDR3 is CASSFLNTIYF. CDR3 nucleotides: TGTGCCAGCAGTTTTCTGAACACCATATATTTT.